The 25 T cell receptor beta chains below come from one sample, sequenced in a study of T cell responses to AZD1222 COVID-19 vaccine. Sequencing was performed with immunoSEQ multiplex PCR; in TCRdb, only in-frame clones are kept and a portion is missing. The sample includes 150,000 or so clones, 91% of them seen just once. The sequenced sample was peripheral blood, obtained on day 0 of AZD1222 vaccination. The receptors come from an adult in good health.

The chain links TRBV27 to TRBJ2-1, with 13 bases aligning to TRBD2. Looked up from germline, CDR1 is MNHEY and CDR2 is SMNVEV (reference sequence). J gave up 2 bases and V 6 bases, and 7 bases lay outside the gene matches. The CDR3 runs 17 residues. The CDR3 sequence: CASRFSGTSGAYNEQFF. The CDR3 DNA is TGTGCCAGCAGATTTTCCGGGACTAGCGGGGCCTACAATGAGCAGTTCTTC.

J is TRBJ1-1 and V is TRBV2; perhaps TRBD1 as D (5 bases). Germline CDR1 is SNHLY and CDR2 is FYNNEI. Trimming removed 8 bases at V and 3 bases at J, with 16 bases between. CDR3 size: 14 residues. CDR3 sequence (DNA): TGTGCCAGCGGGGCCCTGAACTCGGACACTGAAGCTTTCTTT. Translated: CASGALNSDTEAFF.

This rearrangement joins TRBV7-2 to TRBJ1-5, with unresolved D. Germline lookup yields CDR1 SGHTA and CDR2 FQGNSA. CDR3 size: 15 residues. V was pared by 2 bases and J by 5 bases, with 13 bases between. CDR3 sequence reads: CASSLRGNRDQPQHF. In nucleotides, the CDR3 is TGTGCCAGCAGCTTAAGAGGGAATCGGGATCAGCCCCAGCATTTT.

The chain has TRBV7-3 and TRBJ2-7; perhaps TRBD2 as D (5 bases). The germline gives CDR1 SGHTA, CDR2 FQGTGA. The CDR3 is 14 amino acids. V was cut by 5 bases and J by 4 bases, with 15 bases left in between. The CDR3: CASSRWASQYEQYF. In DNA, the CDR3 is TGTGCCAGCAGCCGATGGGCTAGCCAGTACGAGCAGTACTTC.

This chain connects TRBV28 to TRBJ1-5; D is unresolved. This CDR3 is built from 14 residues. Between the trimmed V and J ends, which lost 3 bases and 1 base, there was a span of 7 bases. Looked up from germline, CDR1 is MDHEN and CDR2 is SYDVKM. CDR3 sequence (DNA): TGTGCCAGCAGTTTTGTTTTGAGCAATCAGCCCCAGCATTTT. This encodes CASSFVLSNQPQHF.

J is TRBJ1-1 and V is TRBV27, with D unclear. The CDR3 loop spans 12 amino acids. V was clipped by 8 bases and J by 4 bases, with 11 bases between them. Germline CDR1 and CDR2: MNHEY and SMNVEV (reference sequence). CDR3 sequence: CASLGLGTEAFF. In DNA, the CDR3 is TGTGCCAGCCTTGGATTGGGCACTGAAGCTTTCTTT.

The V and J genes are TRBV15 and TRBJ2-5; D gene unclear. V lost 1 base, J lost 5 bases, and 5 bases lay in between. Germline V CDR1 and CDR2: LNHNV, YYDKDF (reference sequence). The CDR3 totals 12 residues. The CDR3 loop reads CATSRGSETQYF. The CDR3 coding sequence is TGTGCCACCAGCAGAGGATCGGAGACCCAGTACTTC.

This clone was detected once. The chain recombines TRBV14 with TRBJ1-2; no reliable D call. CDR1 and CDR2 from the germline V gene are SGHDN and FVKESK. The germline V and J ends were trimmed by 0 bases and 6 bases, with 8 bases remaining between them. This CDR3 is 13 amino acids long. The CDR3 nucleotides are TGTGCCAGCAGCCAAGATGAGTCTCATGGCTACACCTTC. This encodes CASSQDESHGYTF.

The chain is built from TRBV5-1 and TRBJ2-3, with D possibly matching TRBD2 (7 bases). This CDR3 has 16 amino acids. Trimming stripped 0 bases from V and 2 bases from J, with 13 bases between. Germline V gene lookup returns CDR1 SGHRS and CDR2 YFSETQ. CDR3 nucleotide sequence: TGCGCCAGCAGCTTGGAAGGGGGGGGACCCACAGATACGCAGTATTTT. As protein: CASSLEGGGPTDTQYF. Full variable domain (rest looked up from reference TRBV5-1 and TRBJ2-3): KAGVTQTPRYLIKTRGQQVTLSCSPISGHRSVSWYQQTPGQGLQFLFEYFSETQRNKGNFPGRFSGRQFSNSRSEMNVSTLELGDSALYLCASSLEGGGPTDTQYFGPGTRLTVL.

V and J are TRBV19 and TRBJ2-7; D possibly matches TRBD1 or TRBD2 (5 bases each). The CDR3 sequence is 14 residues long. Trimming took off 3 bases at V and 0 bases at J, with 9 bases between the two ends. CDR1 is LNHDA and CDR2 is SQIVND in the germline V gene (reference sequence). The CDR3 DNA reads as TGTGCCAGTAGTATCATCGGGACCTCCTACGAGCAGTACTTC. Its protein is CASSIIGTSYEQYF.

This chain links TRBV9 with TRBJ1-6, with D unresolved. V lost 3 bases, J lost 8 bases, and 15 bases lay in between. Looked up from germline, CDR1 is SGDLS and CDR2 is YYNGEE. The CDR3 sequence is 15 residues long. CDR3 in amino acids: CASSEAPPGDSPLHF. In nucleotides, the CDR3 is TGTGCCAGCAGCGAGGCCCCGCCCGGGGATTCACCCCTCCACTTT.

Here the CDR3 reads CSARLGRGLHF. CDR3 in DNA: TGCAGTGCTCGCCTTGGGAGGGGACTCCACTTT. The chain joins TRBV20-1 to TRBJ1-6; TRBD1 is a possible D gene (5 bases). The CDR3 loop spans 11 amino acids. V was pared by 5 bases and J by 16 bases, with 15 bases between. Germline V gene sequence: CDR1 DFQATT, CDR2 SNEGSKA (reference sequence).

This clone was picked up one time. V gene TRBV6-2 or TRBV6-3 combines with J gene TRBJ2-7; 10 positions match TRBD2. Germline lookup yields CDR1 MNHEY and CDR2 SVGEGT. After removal of 2 bases from V and 7 bases from J, the junction contained 8 bases not matched to a gene. There are 15 residues in the CDR3. The CDR3 nucleotides are TGTGCCAGCAGTTACGGCGGTAGCGGGGGGTATGAGCAGTACTTC. Amino acid sequence: CASSYGGSGGYEQYF.

The sample holds one count of this clone. The rearrangement uses TRBV5-6 and TRBJ1-3; D unclear. Trimming stripped 5 bases from V and 0 bases from J, with 6 bases between. CDR1 is SGHDT, CDR2 YYEEEE, per germline. This CDR3 region has 13 residues. CDR3 coding DNA: TGTGCCAGCAGACGAGTCTCTGGAAACACCATATATTTT. It codes for CASRRVSGNTIYF. Together with reference TRBV5-6 and TRBJ1-3, the CDR3 gives the full variable domain: DAGVTQSPTHLIKTRGQQVTLRCSPKSGHDTVSWYQQALGQGPQFIFQYYEEEERQRGNFPDRFSGHQFPNYSSELNVNALLLGDSALYLCASRRVSGNTIYFGEGSWLTVV.

This chain joins TRBV6-5 and TRBJ2-1; D uncertain. V lost 3 bases, J lost 1 base, and 7 bases lay in between. This CDR3 has 14 residues. Germline CDR1 is MNHEY and CDR2 is SVGAGI. The CDR3 reads CASSYFGSYNEQFF. CDR3 nucleotide sequence: TGTGCCAGCAGTTATTTCGGGTCCTACAATGAGCAGTTCTTC.

V usage is TRBV4-1 and J usage is TRBJ1-1; D is undetermined. The CDR3 is 15 amino acids. With 0 bases removed from V and 8 bases from J, the gap between germline ends came to 16 bases. Germline V CDR1 and CDR2: MGHRA, YSYEKL. Here the CDR3 DNA reads TGCGCCAGCAGCCAAGATCCCCCCGCCCGGTGGGAAGCTTTCTTT. It yields the protein CASSQDPPARWEAFF.

The rearrangement joins TRBV12-5 to TRBJ2-2, with 10 bases lining up with TRBD1. Trimming took 1 base from V and 5 from J; bases not matched to a gene: 19. CDR3 length: 21 amino acids. Germline V gene lookup returns CDR1 LGHNT and CDR2 FRNRAP. The DNA for the CDR3 is TGTGCTAGTGGTTTGGCGGCCGGGACAGGGGCCCAATCCTTGAATACCGGGGAGCTGTTTTTT. This codes for CASGLAAGTGAQSLNTGELFF.

The J gene is TRBJ2-3, the V gene TRBV18; D gene unclear. Germline V gene lookup returns CDR1 KGHSH and CDR2 LQKENI. V was clipped by 5 bases and J by 2 bases, with 8 bases between them. This CDR3 spans 13 amino acids. CDR3 region: CASSSTATDTQYF. Here the CDR3 DNA reads TGTGCCAGCTCATCTACCGCCACAGATACGCAGTATTTT.

The chain joins TRBV20-1 to TRBJ2-5; D is undetermined. CDR3 size: 11 residues. Germline lookup yields CDR1 DFQATT and CDR2 SNEGSKA (reference sequence). The germline V and J ends were trimmed by 5 bases and 5 bases, with 9 bases remaining between them. The CDR3 nucleotides read TGCAGTGCTTCCGCTGAGGAGACCCAGTACTTC. It translates to CSASAEETQYF.

This clone was seen a few times. This sequence joins TRBV24-1 and TRBJ2-1; 10 bases map to TRBD2. The V gene's germline CDR1 is KGHDR and CDR2 SFDVKD. The CDR3 totals 16 residues. Trimming at V came to 9 bases and at J to 0 bases, leaving 7 bases not matched to a gene. The CDR3 nucleotides read TGTGCCACCCAAAAGGCTAGCGGGAGCTCCTACAATGAGCAGTTCTTC. It codes for CATQKASGSSYNEQFF.

The CDR3 region has the DNA TGTGCCAGCAGTACATACCCTGCAGGACTTAATGAAAAACTGTTTTTT. Translating it yields CASSTYPAGLNEKLFF. This rearrangement joins TRBV27 to TRBJ1-4, with D uncertain. V lost 5 bases and J 4 bases, leaving 17 bases between the germline ends. Germline V gives CDR1 MNHEY, CDR2 SMNVEV (reference sequence). The CDR3 runs 16 residues.

To note about this clone: The identical CDR3 is also encoded by other nucleotide sequences in the sample. V usage is TRBV18 and J usage is TRBJ2-5; no reliable D call. Germline V gene data show CDR1 as KGHSH and CDR2 as LQKENI. The CDR3 has 12 amino acids. Trimming removed 2 bases at V and 4 bases at J, with 5 bases between. DNA of the CDR3: TGTGCCAGCTCACCAACGCGAGAGACCCAGTACTTC. Its protein product is CASSPTRETQYF. The whole variable domain, filled in from reference TRBV18 and TRBJ2-5, reads NAGVMQNPRHLVRRRGQEARLRCSPMKGHSHVYWYRQLPEEGLKFMVYLQKENIIDESGMPKERFSAEFPKEGPSILRIQQVVRGDSAAYFCASSPTRETQYFGPGTRLLVL.

V and J are TRBV6-5 and TRBJ2-1; no clear D gene. The ends were cut back, 0 bases at V and 4 bases at J, with 7 bases in the middle. This CDR3 region has 14 residues. CDR1 MNHEY and CDR2 SVGAGI come from the germline V gene. CDR3 sequence: CASSYSFSYNEQFF. In DNA, the CDR3 is TGTGCCAGCAGTTACTCTTTCAGTTACAATGAGCAGTTCTTC.

The V gene is TRBV2, the J gene TRBJ2-3; 10 nucleotides agree with TRBD2. The CDR3 length is 15 residues. The germline V gene encodes CDR1 SNHLY and CDR2 FYNNEI. Germline trimming cut 6 bases from V and 2 bases from J; bases unmatched to any gene: 5. CDR3 amino acids: CASSRAGGLTDTQYF. The CDR3 bases are TGTGCCAGCAGCCGAGCGGGGGGGCTCACAGATACGCAGTATTTT.

Concerning this clone: At one end, the junction sequence differs from germline, possibly due to a read error. This chain joins TRBV7-7 and TRBJ2-1; either TRBD1 or TRBD2 may supply D (5 bases each). The CDR3 length is 15 residues. Per the germline V gene, CDR1 is SSHAT and CDR2 is FNYEAQ (reference sequence). CDR3 protein: CASSPPGRNYNEQFF. DNA of the CDR3: TGTGCTAGCAGCCCTCCGGGACGCAACTACAATGAGCAGTTCTTC.